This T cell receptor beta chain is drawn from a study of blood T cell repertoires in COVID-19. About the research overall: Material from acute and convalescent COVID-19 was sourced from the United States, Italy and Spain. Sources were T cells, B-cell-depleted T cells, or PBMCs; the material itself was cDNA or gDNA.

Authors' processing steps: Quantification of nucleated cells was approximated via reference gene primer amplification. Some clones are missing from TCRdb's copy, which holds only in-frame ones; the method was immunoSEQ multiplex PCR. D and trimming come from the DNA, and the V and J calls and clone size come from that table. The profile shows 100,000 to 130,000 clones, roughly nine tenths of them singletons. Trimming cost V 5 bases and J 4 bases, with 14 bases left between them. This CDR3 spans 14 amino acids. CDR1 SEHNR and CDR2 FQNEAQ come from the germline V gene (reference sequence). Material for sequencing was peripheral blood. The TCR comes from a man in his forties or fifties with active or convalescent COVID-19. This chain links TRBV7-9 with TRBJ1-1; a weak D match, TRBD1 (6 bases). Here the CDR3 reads CASSPGPRGTEAFF. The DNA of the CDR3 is TGTGCCAGCAGCCCGGGACCCAGGGGCACTGAAGCTTTCTTT.